The 18 T cell receptor beta chains in this list originate from one sample, sequenced in a study of blood T cells in healthy people across ages. Through a sample-barcoded 5' primer and a J-beta primer mix, a second PCR was run for about 7 to 12 cycles. MiXCR, run by TCRdb on the 5' RACE reads, gives a single entry per CDR3 protein. The data contain 850,000 to 1,100,000 distinct CDR3 sequences, 30% to 40% of them singletons. Sequenced sample: blood. These receptors originate from a man aged 18 to 30 in good health.

This clonotype was observed a handful of times. The DNA of the CDR3 is TGTGCCAGCAGTTTACCGGGACTAGCGGGGTCGCAGTTCTTC. It is translated as CASSLPGLAGSQFF. The gene calls are TRBV12-3 or TRBV12-4 and TRBJ2-1; TRBD2 agrees at 13 bases. This CDR3 is 14 amino acids long. The V and J ends lost 2 bases and 12 bases, in that order; junction bases with no gene match: 4.

The rearrangement uses TRBV10-3 and TRBJ1-6, with D perhaps TRBD1 (5 bases). The CDR3 length is 16 residues. Germline CDR1 ENHRY, CDR2 SYGVKD. Between the trimmed V and J ends, which lost 2 bases and 8 bases, there was a span of 16 bases. As DNA, the CDR3 is TGTGCCATCAGTGAGGGCCAACTCTCGGGGGATTCACCCCTCCACTTT. It translates to CAISEGQLSGDSPLHF.

The chain combines TRBV7-9 with TRBJ2-3; 8 positions match TRBD2. V was clipped by 1 base and J by 4 bases; unmatched bases: 7. CDR3 length equals 16 residues. Germline V gene lookup returns CDR1 SEHNR and CDR2 FQNEAQ (reference sequence). DNA of the CDR3: TGTGCCAGCAGCTTAGTTCTGGCGGGGGGATCAGATACGCAGTATTTT. Translating it yields CASSLVLAGGSDTQYF. The full variable domain, in which reference TRBV7-9 and TRBJ2-3 provide the parts outside the CDR3, is DTGVSQNPRHKITKRGQNVTFRCDPISEHNRLYWYRQTLGQGPEFLTYFQNEAQLEKSRLLSDRFSAERPKGSFSTLEIQRTEQGDSAMYLCASSLVLAGGSDTQYFGPGTRLTVL.

The chain uses TRBV10-3 and TRBJ1-1; D gene uncertain. Germline CDR1 ENHRY, CDR2 SYGVKD. The CDR3 covers 15 residues. V was shortened by 0 bases and J by 11 bases, with 19 bases between the two germline ends. The CDR3 here is CAISESLFSGEEAFF. Written as DNA, the CDR3 is TGTGCCATCAGTGAGTCGCTTTTCAGTGGGGAGGAGGCTTTCTTT.

This chain uses TRBV7-9 with TRBJ1-4; weak D call: TRBD1 (6 bases). This CDR3 comprises 15 residues. The V end lost 8 bases, the J end lost 8 bases, and 21 bases lay between the germline ends. CDR1 SEHNR and CDR2 FQNEAQ come from the germline V gene (reference sequence). The CDR3: CASGTSRGSREKLFF. Written as DNA, the CDR3 is TGTGCCAGCGGGACTTCCAGGGGTTCAAGGGAAAAACTGTTTTTT. The full variable domain, its missing parts supplied by reference TRBV7-9 and TRBJ1-4, is DTGVSQNPRHKITKRGQNVTFRCDPISEHNRLYWYRQTLGQGPEFLTYFQNEAQLEKSRLLSDRFSAERPKGSFSTLEIQRTEQGDSAMYLCASGTSRGSREKLFFGSGTQLSVL.

V gene TRBV28 combines with J gene TRBJ2-7; D remains unclear. This CDR3 has 16 amino acids. From germline, CDR1 is MDHEN and CDR2 SYDVKM. Trimming pared 5 bases from V and 0 bases from J, leaving 17 bases between. Written as DNA, the CDR3 is TGTGCCAGCAGTCCGCCGTATGGCGTCAACTCCTACGAGCAGTACTTC. Protein sequence: CASSPPYGVNSYEQYF.

This clonotype was detected ten times or more. The chain has TRBV3-1 and TRBJ2-5; unclear D gene. Trimming removed 3 bases at V and 4 bases at J, with 6 bases between. In germline, CDR1 is LGHDT, CDR2 YNNKEL (reference sequence). The CDR3 has 12 amino acids. As DNA, the CDR3 is TGTGCCAGCAGCCACTCCCGAGAGACCCAGTACTTC. Amino acids: CASSHSRETQYF.

The V gene is TRBV20-1, the J gene TRBJ1-1; a weak D match, TRBD1 (5 bases). From germline, CDR1 is DFQATT and CDR2 SNEGSKA (reference sequence). The V gene lost 0 bases and the J gene lost 11 bases, with 22 bases spanning the gap. The CDR3 has 15 amino acids. In DNA, the CDR3 is TGCAGTGCTAGAGACTCCCTCGGGGCCAACTCTGGGGCTTTCTTT. Translation gives CSARDSLGANSGAFF.

The CDR3 sequence is CASSTRTEGADTQYF. CDR3 nucleotides: TGTGCCAGCAGCACGCGGACGGAGGGAGCAGATACGCAGTATTTT. The rearrangement links TRBV7-9 to TRBJ2-3, with D perhaps matching TRBD2 (6 bases). The V gene's germline CDR1 is SEHNR and CDR2 FQNEAQ (reference sequence). V lost 5 bases to trimming and J lost 4 bases, with 16 bases between them. The CDR3 is 15 residues long. Complete variable domain (other parts from reference TRBV7-9 and TRBJ2-3): DTGVSQNPRHKITKRGQNVTFRCDPISEHNRLYWYRQTLGQGPEFLTYFQNEAQLEKSRLLSDRFSAERPKGSFSTLEIQRTEQGDSAMYLCASSTRTEGADTQYFGPGTRLTVL.

The chain employs TRBV13 and TRBJ1-1, with D possibly being TRBD1 (6 bases). Trimming shortened V by 8 bases and J by 0 bases, and 19 bases separated the two germline ends. Germline lookup yields CDR1 PRHDT and CDR2 FYEKMQ (reference sequence). The CDR3 runs 16 residues. The chain's CDR3 is CASRTPGGSLNTEAFF. CDR3 DNA sequence: TGTGCCAGCCGAACCCCGGGGGGCTCGTTGAACACTGAAGCTTTCTTT. Full variable domain (outside the CDR3, taken from reference TRBV13 and TRBJ1-1): AAGVIQSPRHLIKEKRETATLKCYPIPRHDTVYWYQQGPGQDPQFLISFYEKMQSDKGSIPDRFSAQQFSDYHSELNMSSLELGDSALYFCASRTPGGSLNTEAFFGQGTRLTVV.

This chain joins TRBV3-1 and TRBJ2-1; D gene ambiguous. Trimming removed 3 bases at V and 10 bases at J, with 10 bases between. The CDR3 extends over 12 amino acids. Germline assignment: CDR1 LGHDT and CDR2 YNNKEL (reference sequence). CDR3 region: CASSHMDPEQFF. The CDR3 nucleotides read TGTGCCAGCAGCCATATGGACCCCGAGCAGTTCTTC.

Details on this clonotype: Since a much larger clone is just one base distant, this may be a read error. The chain couples TRBV6-5 to TRBJ2-1; 9 bases are shared with TRBD1. Per germline, CDR1 MNHEY and CDR2 SVGAGI. Trimming took 4 bases from V and 5 from J; bases not matched to a gene: 0. The length of the CDR3 is 13 residues. The CDR3 coding sequence is TGTGCCAGCAGTTGGACAGGGGACAATGAGCAGTTCTTC. It codes for CASSWTGDNEQFF.

This clonotype was recorded a few times. Being one base from a much bigger clone, this may be a read error. The rearrangement joins TRBV7-2 to TRBJ2-3; D not resolved. CDR1 and CDR2 (germline): SGHTA, FQGNSA. This CDR3 is built from 13 residues. V lost 4 bases to trimming and J lost 2 bases, with 7 bases between them. The CDR3 reads CASSCGLTDTQYF. Here the CDR3 DNA reads TGTGCCAGCAGCTGTGGTCTCACAGATACGCAGTATTTT. The full variable domain, its missing parts supplied by reference TRBV7-2 and TRBJ2-3, is GAGVSQSPSNKVTEKGKDVELRCDPISGHTALYWYRQSLGQGLEFLIYFQGNSAPDKSGLPSDRFSAERTGGSVSTLTIQRTQQEDSAVYLCASSCGLTDTQYFGPGTRLTVL.

The gene calls are TRBV2 and TRBJ1-5; D unclear. The CDR3 totals 16 residues. V shed 0 bases and J shed 6 bases, with 15 bases lying between them. Germline loops: CDR1 SNHLY, CDR2 FYNNEI. CDR3 sequence: CASSEARRIGSQPQHF. The DNA of the CDR3 is TGTGCCAGCAGTGAAGCTAGGAGAATCGGCAGTCAGCCCCAGCATTTT.

This clonotype showed up many times. This chain links TRBV15 with TRBJ1-5; D remains unclear. The germline CDR1 and CDR2 sequences are LNHNV and YYDKDF (reference sequence). This CDR3 comprises 14 residues. V lost 0 bases to trimming and J lost 6 bases, with 9 bases between them. The CDR3 spells CATSRDHMSQPQHF. CDR3 in DNA: TGTGCCACCAGCAGAGATCATATGTCTCAGCCCCAGCATTTT.

The V and J genes are TRBV6-1 and TRBJ2-7, with 9 bases matching TRBD1. Looked up from germline, CDR1 is MNHNS and CDR2 is SASEGT. The CDR3 has 15 amino acids. The J segment lost 0 bases and the V segment lost 5 bases, leaving 5 bases of the junction unmatched. CDR3 sequence: CASSRTGDSSYEQYF. CDR3 nucleotide sequence: TGTGCCAGCAGTAGGACAGGGGACAGCTCCTACGAGCAGTACTTC.

This sequence joins TRBV6-1 and TRBJ2-1; the D is unclear. CDR1 and CDR2 (germline): MNHNS, SASEGT. CDR3 size: 13 residues. V lost 3 bases and J lost 4, with 7 bases in between. CDR3 amino acids: CASSDRAYNEQFF. In DNA form, the CDR3 reads TGTGCCAGCAGTGATCGGGCTTACAATGAGCAGTTCTTC.

V gene TRBV7-2 combines with J gene TRBJ1-5; no firm D call. Trimming shortened V by 1 base and J by 2 bases, and 9 bases separated the two germline ends. The CDR3 contains 15 residues. From germline, CDR1 is SGHTA and CDR2 FQGNSA. The CDR3 is CASSLVWEGNQPQHF. CDR3 bases: TGTGCCAGCAGCTTAGTGTGGGAGGGCAATCAGCCCCAGCATTTT.